This T cell receptor beta chain was recovered during a study of cytomegalovirus exposure and HLA in healthy donors. On this clone itself: The antigen remains undetermined.

Study-level findings and limits: The study listed under 200 cytomegalovirus-associated TCR beta chains. A later analysis linked around 17,000 TCR beta sequences to HLA alleles at 0.05 false discovery rate.

Primers for the PCR totalled 60 Vbeta and 13 Jbeta. In the authors' workflow: Per a later analysis, the number of unique TCR beta chains was about 80 million, of which around 9.9 million were shared. The method was immunoSEQ multiplex PCR; TCRdb's version includes in-frame clones alone and lacks a portion of them. V and J calls plus clone size are reproduced from that table; the DNA served to infer D and trimming. The data hold more than 95,000 clones, with about four fifths observed a single time. V was cut by 7 bases and J by 3 bases, with 6 bases left in between. CDR3 length: 11 residues. The V gene's germline CDR1 is SQVTM and CDR2 ANQGSEA.

The sequence was obtained from a woman in her seventies in good health and CMV-seropositive. Sequenced: PBMCs. V is TRBV29-1 and J is TRBJ2-2; no clear D. The chain's CDR3 is CSAADTGELFF. The CDR3 DNA reads TGCAGCGCCGCGGACACCGGGGAGCTGTTTTTT.